The next 4 T cell receptor beta chains were all read from a single sample in a study of cytomegalovirus exposure and HLA in healthy donors. Both 60 Vbeta primers and 13 Jbeta primers went into the PCR. TCRdb keeps only in-frame clones here, not all; method: immunoSEQ multiplex PCR. There are over 75,000 clones in the sample; around four fifths occur only once, and 0.7% to 0.85% lies in the top ten. The sample comprised PBMCs. All receptors come from a woman in her fifties or sixties in good health and CMV-seronegative.

The chain couples TRBV4-3 to TRBJ1-3; D perhaps matches TRBD1 (5 bases). Deletions cut 4 bases from V and 4 bases from J, with 26 bases between. Looked up from germline, CDR1 is LGHNA and CDR2 is YSLEER. There are 19 residues in the CDR3. The CDR3: CASSPTRGGGRRGGNTIYF. The CDR3 bases are TGCGCCAGCAGCCCTACGCGCGGGGGGGGTCGTCGGGGAGGAAACACCATATATTTT.

The J gene is TRBJ1-2, the V gene TRBV16; no firm D call. Trimming took off 5 bases at V and 8 bases at J, with 12 bases between the two ends. The V gene's germline CDR1 is KGHSY and CDR2 FQNENV. CDR3 length equals 12 residues. CDR3 coding DNA: TGTGCCAGCAGCGGCAGGTCAAAGGGCTACACCTTC. It is translated as CASSGRSKGYTF.

This clone was observed a handful of times. This rearrangement joins TRBV5-6 to TRBJ1-1; the match to TRBD1 covers 7 bases. V was pared by 5 bases and J by 0 bases, with 7 bases of the junction left unmatched. Germline lookup yields CDR1 SGHDT and CDR2 YYEEEE. The CDR3 length is 15 residues. CDR3 sequence (DNA): TGTGCCAGCAGACTGAAGACAGGGTTGAACACTGAAGCTTTCTTT. This encodes CASRLKTGLNTEAFF.

This clone was observed a handful of times. The chain combines TRBV4-1 with TRBJ1-1; 8 bases agree with TRBD1. V shed 4 bases and J 4 bases; nucleotides not matched to a gene: 11. This CDR3 spans 16 amino acids. Germline-derived CDR1 and CDR2 are MGHRA and YSYEKL. In nucleotides, the CDR3 is TGCGCCAGCAGCCTCTACGGACAGGGTTCAGGCACTGAAGCTTTCTTT. Its translation: CASSLYGQGSGTEAFF.